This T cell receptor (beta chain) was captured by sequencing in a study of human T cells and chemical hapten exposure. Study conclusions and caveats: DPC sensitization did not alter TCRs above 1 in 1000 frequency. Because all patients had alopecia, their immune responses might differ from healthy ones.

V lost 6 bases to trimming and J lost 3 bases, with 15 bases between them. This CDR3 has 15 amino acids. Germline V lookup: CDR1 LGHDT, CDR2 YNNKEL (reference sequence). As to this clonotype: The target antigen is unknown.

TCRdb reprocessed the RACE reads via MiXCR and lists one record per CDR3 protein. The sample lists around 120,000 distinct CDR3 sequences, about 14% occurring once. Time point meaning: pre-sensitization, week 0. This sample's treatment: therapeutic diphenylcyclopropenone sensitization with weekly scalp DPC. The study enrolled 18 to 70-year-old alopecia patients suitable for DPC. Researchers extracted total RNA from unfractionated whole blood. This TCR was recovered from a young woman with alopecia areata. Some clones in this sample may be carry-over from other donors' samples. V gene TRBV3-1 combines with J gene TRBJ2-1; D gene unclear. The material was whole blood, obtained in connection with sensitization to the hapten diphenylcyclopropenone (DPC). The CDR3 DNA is TGTGCCAGCAGACGGACCGGGTCCAGCTACAATGAGCAGTTCTTC. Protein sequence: CASRRTGSSYNEQFF.